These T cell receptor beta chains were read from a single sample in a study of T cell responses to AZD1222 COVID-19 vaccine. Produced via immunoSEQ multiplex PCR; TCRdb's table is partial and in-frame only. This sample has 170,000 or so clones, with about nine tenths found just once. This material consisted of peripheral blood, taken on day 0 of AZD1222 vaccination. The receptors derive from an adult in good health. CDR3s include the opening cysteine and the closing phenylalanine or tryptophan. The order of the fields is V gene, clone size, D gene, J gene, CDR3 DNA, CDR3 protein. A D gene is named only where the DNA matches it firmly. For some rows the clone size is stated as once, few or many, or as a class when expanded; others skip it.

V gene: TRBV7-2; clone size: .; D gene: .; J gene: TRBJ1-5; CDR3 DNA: TGTGCCAGCAGCTTCGGCTGGGGTCAGCCCCAGCATTTT; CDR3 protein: CASSFGWGQPQHF
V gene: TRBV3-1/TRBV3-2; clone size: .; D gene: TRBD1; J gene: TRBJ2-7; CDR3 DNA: TGTGCCAGCACCCCATTCGGGGACAGGGGGCACGAGCAGTACTTC; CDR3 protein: CASTPFGDRGHEQYF
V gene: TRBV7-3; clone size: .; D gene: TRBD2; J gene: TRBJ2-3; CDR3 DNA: TGTGCCAGCAGCTTAACAGCTAGCGGGGGGCGCACAGATACGCAGTATTTT; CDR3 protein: CASSLTASGGRTDTQYF
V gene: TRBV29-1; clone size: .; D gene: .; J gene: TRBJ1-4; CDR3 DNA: TGCAGCGTTGAAGCCAATTTACAGGGTCGGAACGAAAAACTGTTTTTT; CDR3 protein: CSVEANLQGRNEKLFF
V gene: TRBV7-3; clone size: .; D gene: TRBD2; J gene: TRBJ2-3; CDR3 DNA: TGTGCCAGCAGCCGGAGCGGGGGAACTAGCACAGATACGCAGTATTTT; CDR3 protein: CASSRSGGTSTDTQYF
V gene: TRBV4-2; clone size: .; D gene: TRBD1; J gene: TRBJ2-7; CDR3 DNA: TGTGCCAGCAGCCAGGGACAGCCCGTCTCCGAGCAGTACTTC; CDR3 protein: CASSQGQPVSEQYF
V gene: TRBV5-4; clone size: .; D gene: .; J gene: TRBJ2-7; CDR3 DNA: TGTGCCAGCAGCCAACGACAGAGCCTTAACCTACGGGAGCAGTACTTC; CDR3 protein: CASSQRQSLNLREQYF
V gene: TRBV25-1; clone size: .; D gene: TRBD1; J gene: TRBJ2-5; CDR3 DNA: TGTGCCAGCAGTGAGGGGACAGGGTGGGGAGAGACCCAGTACTTC; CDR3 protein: CASSEGTGWGETQYF
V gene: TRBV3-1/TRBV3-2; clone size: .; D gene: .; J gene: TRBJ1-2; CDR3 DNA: TGTGCCAGCAGCCATTTAGGGGAAGGCGGTGGCTACACCTTC; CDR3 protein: CASSHLGEGGGYTF
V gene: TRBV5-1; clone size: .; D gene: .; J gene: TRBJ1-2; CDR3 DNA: TGCGCCAGCAGCTTGGCGAGTAACTATGGCTACACCTTC; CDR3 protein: CASSLASNYGYTF
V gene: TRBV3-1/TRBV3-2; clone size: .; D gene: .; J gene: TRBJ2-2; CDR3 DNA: TGTGCCAGCAGCCAAGGGATGGGACTGACCACCGGGGAGCTGTTTTTT; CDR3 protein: CASSQGMGLTTGELFF
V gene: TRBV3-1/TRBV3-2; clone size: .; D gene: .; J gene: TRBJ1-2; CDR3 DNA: TGTGCCAGCAGCCAAGACGCTCGCCGACAAGTCTTC; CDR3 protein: CASSQDARRQVF
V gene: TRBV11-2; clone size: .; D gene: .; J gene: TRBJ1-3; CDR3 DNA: TGTGCCAGCAGCCCCACCCTCTCTGGAAACACCATATATTTT; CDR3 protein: CASSPTLSGNTIYF
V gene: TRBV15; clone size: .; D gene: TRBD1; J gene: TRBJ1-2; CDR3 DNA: TGTGCCACCAGCAGGGGGACAGGGGGTATCAATGGCTACACCTTC; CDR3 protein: CATSRGTGGINGYTF
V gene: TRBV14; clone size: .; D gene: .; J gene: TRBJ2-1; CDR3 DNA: TGTGCCAGCAGCCGGGGGAGCGGGTGGGCCGCGGCCGAGCAGTTCTTC; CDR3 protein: CASSRGSGWAAAEQFF
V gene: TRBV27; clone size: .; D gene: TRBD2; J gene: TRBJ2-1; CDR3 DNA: TGTGCCAGCAGGAATCCTAGCGGGGGTTCCAATGAGCAGTTCTTC; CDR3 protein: CASRNPSGGSNEQFF
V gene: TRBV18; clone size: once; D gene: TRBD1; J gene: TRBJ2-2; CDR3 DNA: TGTGCCAGCTCACGGACAGGGAATGGAGCCGGGGAGCTGTTTTTT; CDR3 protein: CASSRTGNGAGELFF
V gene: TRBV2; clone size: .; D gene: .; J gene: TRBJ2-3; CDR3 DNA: TGTGCCAGTCACCCATACAGGGAAACGCAGTATTTT; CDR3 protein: CASHPYRETQYF
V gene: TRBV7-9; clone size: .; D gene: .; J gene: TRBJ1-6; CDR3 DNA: TGTGCCAGCAGCTTTATGGGGGGAGATTCACCCCTCCACTTT; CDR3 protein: CASSFMGGDSPLHF
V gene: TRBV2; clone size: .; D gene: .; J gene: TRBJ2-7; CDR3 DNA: TGTGCCAGCAGTGACGGGGAGGTCTACGAGCAGTACTTC; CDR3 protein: CASSDGEVYEQYF
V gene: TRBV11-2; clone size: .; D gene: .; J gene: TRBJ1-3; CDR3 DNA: TGTGCCAGCAGCTTAGATCTTGCAGCCCGATCTGGAAACACCATATATTTT; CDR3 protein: CASSLDLAARSGNTIYF
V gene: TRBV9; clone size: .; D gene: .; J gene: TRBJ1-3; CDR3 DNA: TGTGCCAGCAGCTTACAGGCCGGGACAGGAAACACCATATATTTT; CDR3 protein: CASSLQAGTGNTIYF
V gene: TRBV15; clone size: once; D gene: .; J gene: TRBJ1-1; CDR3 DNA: TGTGCCACCAGCAGATCGAGAGACACTGAAGCTTTCTTT; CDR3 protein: CATSRSRDTEAFF
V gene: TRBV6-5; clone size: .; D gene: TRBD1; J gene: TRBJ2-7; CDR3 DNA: TGTGCCAGCAGTCCAAATTTAGGGACAGGCGGCGAGCAGTACTTC; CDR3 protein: CASSPNLGTGGEQYF
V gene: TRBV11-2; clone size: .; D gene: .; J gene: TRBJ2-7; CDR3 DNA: TGTGCCAGCAGCTTACTGCCGGGCTCCTACGAGCAGTACTTC; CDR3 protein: CASSLLPGSYEQYF